Listed here is a single T cell receptor beta chain. Its antigen remains unidentified. The data derive from a study of T cell responses to AZD1222 COVID-19 vaccine. Whole-study results and caveats: Increases in Spike-specific TCR breadth and depth were seen after two AZD1222 doses. Scientists sampled the repertoires only once the peak T cell response had passed. Nearly half of the spike-specific TCRs reportedly recognize variant regions that carry no mutations. At baseline, seropositivity was found in only a handful of AZD1222 recipients.

The CDR3 is made up of 17 amino acids. Germline V gene data show CDR1 as LGHNA and CDR2 as YSLEER. Germline trimming cut 0 bases from V and 5 bases from J; bases unmatched to any gene: 10. The table came from immunoSEQ multiplex PCR; TCRdb's copy has only in-frame clones and leaves some out. The data hold 90,000 to 150,000 clones, with about nine tenths observed a single time. This chain uses TRBV4-3 with TRBJ2-1, with TRBD2 identical over 7 bases. The origin of this receptor is an adult who received the MenACWY meningococcal vaccine as a control. The starting material was peripheral blood, obtained 28 days after the second dose of the MenACWY control vaccine. CDR3 nucleotide sequence: TGCGCCAGCAGCCAAGAAATGTACGGGGGGATTAACAATGAGCAGTTCTTC. Encoded protein: CASSQEMYGGINNEQFF.